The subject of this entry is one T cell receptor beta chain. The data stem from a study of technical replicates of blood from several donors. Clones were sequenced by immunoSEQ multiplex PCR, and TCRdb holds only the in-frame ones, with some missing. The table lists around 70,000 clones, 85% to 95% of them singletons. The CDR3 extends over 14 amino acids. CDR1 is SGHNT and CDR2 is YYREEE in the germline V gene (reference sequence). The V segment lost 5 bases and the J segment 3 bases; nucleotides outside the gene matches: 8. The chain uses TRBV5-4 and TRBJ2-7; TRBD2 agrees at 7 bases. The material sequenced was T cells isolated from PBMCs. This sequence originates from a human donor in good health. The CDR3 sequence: CASRREGRGYEQYF. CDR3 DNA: TGTGCCAGCAGAAGGGAGGGGCGCGGCTACGAGCAGTACTTC.